A selection of T cell receptor beta chains follows, all from one sample in a study of T cell responses to AZD1222 COVID-19 vaccine. Profiled with immunoSEQ multiplex PCR; TCRdb holds only in-frame clones, not every one. The data contain 85,000 to 130,000 clones, roughly 88% of them singletons. The starting material was peripheral blood, obtained 28 days after the second AZD1222 dose. These receptor sequences come from an adult who received the AZD1222 COVID-19 vaccine. Each CDR3 is given with its conserved first and last residue. The D gene is left open where the match is weak. Rows give clone size only sometimes, using once, few, many, or a class for an expanded clone.

TRBJ2-7,-,-,TRBV13,CASSFPSAVGLQGLNYEQYF,TGTGCCAGCAGCTTCCCCTCGGCGGTAGGCCTCCAAGGGCTGAACTACGAGCAGTACTTC
TRBJ1-4,-,-,TRBV7-9,CASSPSPGPADEKLFF,TGTGCCAGCAGCCCGTCGCCAGGTCCCGCCGATGAAAAACTGTTTTTT
TRBJ2-2,once,-,TRBV7-2,CASSLGTAPKKLFF,TGTGCCAGCAGCTTAGGGACCGCCCCCAAAAAGCTGTTTTTT
TRBJ1-3,-,-,TRBV21-1,CASSVCEGHSGNTIYF,TGTGCCAGCTCGGTTTGTGAGGGACACTCTGGAAACACCATATATTTT
TRBJ2-7,-,TRBD1,TRBV10-3,CAIRGTGLDEQYF,TGTGCCATCAGAGGGACAGGTCTGGACGAGCAGTACTTC
TRBJ2-3,-,-,TRBV27,CASSLGDTQYF,TGTGCCAGCAGTTTAGGAGATACGCAGTATTTT
TRBJ2-4,-,-,TRBV10-3,CAISWNGNIQYF,TGTGCCATCAGCTGGAACGGGAACATTCAGTACTTC
TRBJ2-6,once,-,TRBV4-1,CASSQEGRGRHSGANVLTF,TGCGCCAGCAGCCAAGAGGGGCGGGGCCGTCACTCTGGGGCCAACGTCCTGACTTTC
TRBJ2-7,once,TRBD1,TRBV7-9,CASSYNTGGSYEQYF,TGTGCCAGCAGCTACAATACAGGGGGCTCCTACGAGCAGTACTTC
TRBJ2-1,-,TRBD1,TRBV10-3,CAISTGANYNEQFF,TGTGCCATCAGCACAGGGGCCAACTACAATGAGCAGTTCTTC
TRBJ1-5,-,-,TRBV9,CASSPQGSNQPQHF,TGTGCCAGCAGCCCCCAGGGAAGCAATCAGCCCCAGCATTTT
TRBJ2-5,-,TRBD2,TRBV5-1,CASHSGGGETQYF,TGCGCCAGCCACAGCGGGGGAGGGGAGACCCAGTACTTC
TRBJ2-3,-,-,TRBV4-3,CASSRTAASTDTQYF,TGCGCCAGCAGTAGGACAGCCGCTAGCACAGATACGCAGTATTTT
TRBJ2-7,-,-,TRBV6-5,CASILLGRADYEQYF,TGTGCCAGCATCCTACTGGGTAGGGCGGACTACGAGCAGTACTTC
TRBJ2-7,-,TRBD1,TRBV5-1,CASSPGTGGNYEQYF,TGCGCCAGCAGCCCAGGGACAGGGGGCAACTACGAGCAGTACTTC
TRBJ2-5,-,-,TRBV11-2,CASSLGGEETQYF,TGTGCCAGCAGCTTAGGTGGGGAAGAGACCCAGTACTTC
TRBJ2-7,-,-,TRBV7-2,CASSMTPYEQYF,TGTGCCAGCAGCATGACACCCTACGAGCAGTACTTC
TRBJ2-5,-,-,TRBV3-1/TRBV3-2,CASSPERPGRPGETQYF,TGTGCCAGCAGCCCCGAGCGGCCGGGGCGACCAGGAGAGACCCAGTACTTC
TRBJ1-2,-,-,TRBV5-1,CASSINRVSYGYTF,TGCGCCAGCAGCATAAACAGGGTCAGCTATGGCTACACCTTC
TRBJ1-6,-,-,TRBV4-1,CASSQDTDLSYNSPLHF,TGCGCCAGCAGCCAAGATACGGACCTCTCCTATAATTCACCCCTCCACTTT
TRBJ2-6,-,-,TRBV5-1,CASSLGHGASGANVLTF,TGCGCCAGCAGCTTGGGACACGGGGCCTCTGGGGCCAACGTCCTGACTTTC
TRBJ2-3,-,TRBD1,TRBV9,CASSDGQGGDTQYF,TGTGCCAGCAGCGACGGACAGGGGGGGGATACGCAGTATTTT
TRBJ2-2,-,-,TRBV19,CASSIGAQGLFF,TGTGCCAGTAGTATAGGGGCCCAGGGGCTGTTTTTT
TRBJ1-2,-,-,TRBV6-5,CASSPGDRSGYTF,TGTGCCAGCAGTCCGGGCGACAGAAGTGGCTACACCTTC
TRBJ2-3,-,-,TRBV6-2/TRBV6-3,CASSYSPGLGPPDTQYF,TGTGCCAGCAGTTACTCTCCGGGACTCGGACCGCCAGATACGCAGTATTTT
TRBJ2-4,-,-,TRBV6-1,CASGSPGRNIQYF,TGTGCCAGCGGGAGCCCGGGGCGAAACATTCAGTACTTC
TRBJ2-7,-,TRBD2,TRBV3-1/TRBV3-2,CASSQVPTGPGLGAYEQYF,TGTGCCAGCAGCCAAGTTCCTACAGGTCCGGGACTAGGAGCCTACGAGCAGTACTTC
TRBJ2-2,-,-,TRBV3-1/TRBV3-2,CASSQGSEQNTGELFF,TGTGCCAGCAGCCAAGGTAGCGAGCAGAACACCGGGGAGCTGTTTTTT